The sequence of this T cell receptor beta chain was determined in a study of blood T cells in healthy people across ages. This clonotype has more than one count but fewer than ten. The antigen remains unidentified. Study outcomes and limitations: It was held that the diversity estimates obtained from one million T cells were underestimates. Strong correlation linked observed beta diversity and percent naive T cells. As age increased, TCR beta diversity per million T cells fell in a roughly linear fashion.

Germline CDR1 is MGHRA and CDR2 is YSYEKL. The V end lost 0 bases, the J end lost 4 bases, and 11 bases lay between the germline ends. This CDR3 spans 15 amino acids. The second PCR ran about 6 to 12 cycles with a sample-barcoded 5' primer and J-beta primers. Tagging of each cDNA molecule was performed by a template-switch adaptor with 12 random nucleotides. MiXCR, run by TCRdb on the 5' RACE reads, gives a single entry per CDR3 protein. This sample has 1.2 million to 1.5 million distinct CDR3 sequences, with around 42% found just once. This TCR came from a woman under 30 in good health. J is TRBJ2-3 and V is TRBV4-1; maybe TRBD1 (5 bases). The sequencing input was blood. In DNA, the CDR3 is TGCGCCAGCAGCCAAGAACCCAGGGTGGCAGATACGCAGTATTTT. It encodes CASSQEPRVADTQYF.